The 18 T cell receptor beta chains below come from one sample, sequenced in a study of cytomegalovirus exposure and HLA in healthy donors. Use of 60 Vbeta and 13 Jbeta primers characterized the PCR. Produced via immunoSEQ multiplex PCR; TCRdb's table is partial and in-frame only. The table has around 150,000 clones, approximately 86% seen once. The sequenced material came from PBMCs. The source is a woman younger than 35 in good health and CMV-seronegative.

The V and J genes are TRBV27 and TRBJ2-5, with TRBD1 identical over 7 bases. The CDR3 covers 16 residues. Germline CDR1 MNHEY, CDR2 SMNVEV (reference sequence). J gave up 2 bases and V 6 bases, and 12 bases lay outside the gene matches. The CDR3 loop is CASSFSMTGSQETQYF. The CDR3 coding sequence is TGTGCCAGCAGCTTTTCGATGACAGGGTCTCAAGAGACCCAGTACTTC.

This clone was detected once. The gene calls are TRBV9 and TRBJ2-7; 10 nucleotides agree with TRBD2. The CDR3 consists of 16 residues. Germline trimming cut 0 bases from V and 0 bases from J; bases unmatched to any gene: 3. CDR1 and CDR2 from the germline V gene are SGDLS and YYNGEE. CDR3 bases: TGTGCCAGCAGCGTAGATCCTAGCGGGAGCTCCTACGAGCAGTACTTC. Translation gives CASSVDPSGSSYEQYF.

The chain employs TRBV4-1 and TRBJ2-1; D possibly corresponds to TRBD2 (5 bases). V was trimmed by 2 bases and J by 0 bases, leaving 8 bases between them. This CDR3 region has 15 residues. From germline, CDR1 is MGHRA and CDR2 YSYEKL. This CDR3 is CASSQIGSSYNEQFF. For the CDR3, the DNA is TGCGCCAGCAGCCAAATTGGGAGCTCCTACAATGAGCAGTTCTTC.

The V and J genes are TRBV6-5 and TRBJ2-7; unclear D gene. From germline, CDR1 is MNHEY and CDR2 SVGAGI. V was shortened by 2 bases and J by 0 bases, with 14 bases between the two germline ends. The CDR3 is 16 amino acids. The CDR3 loop is CASSYGSGQSSYEQYF. The DNA for the CDR3 is TGTGCCAGCAGTTACGGGTCGGGTCAGAGCTCCTACGAGCAGTACTTC.

The V and J genes are TRBV10-2 and TRBJ1-3; tentative D call: TRBD1 (5 bases). Trimming left V 5 bases short and J 0 bases short, with 8 bases between. This CDR3 is 14 amino acids long. The germline V gene encodes CDR1 WSHSY and CDR2 SAAADI. This CDR3 is CASSWGGSGNTIYF. The CDR3 DNA sequence: TGCGCCAGCAGTTGGGGGGGCTCTGGAAACACCATATATTTT.

This rearrangement joins TRBV30 to TRBJ1-2, with TRBD1 matching over 7 bases. The CDR3 has 13 residues. Unmatched junction bases numbered 6, after V lost 3 bases and J lost 5 bases. Germline CDR1 GTSNPN, CDR2 SVGIG (reference sequence). CDR3 sequence reads: CAWSLGQYYGYTF. Here the CDR3 DNA reads TGTGCCTGGAGCCTGGGACAGTATTATGGCTACACCTTC.

The genes are TRBV7-2 and TRBJ2-3, with TRBD2 matching 9 bases. This CDR3 contains 19 residues. Germline CDR1 is SGHTA and CDR2 is FQGNSA. V was clipped by 5 bases and J by 1 base; unmatched bases: 16. The CDR3 spells CASSQISGSGGFRTDTQYF. The CDR3, as DNA: TGTGCCAGCAGCCAAATATCCGGTAGCGGGGGATTCCGCACAGATACGCAGTATTTT.

V usage is TRBV19 and J usage is TRBJ1-1; 8 positions agree with TRBD1. CDR3 length: 13 amino acids. Germline loops: CDR1 LNHDA, CDR2 SQIVND (reference sequence). Trimming at V came to 6 bases and at J to 3 bases, leaving 3 bases not matched to a gene. CDR3 nucleotide sequence: TGTGCCAGTAGCGGGGGACAGGACACTGAAGCTTTCTTT. Translation gives CASSGGQDTEAFF.

The chain uses TRBV5-1 and TRBJ2-7; tentatively, D is TRBD2 (5 bases). Trimming stripped 4 bases from V and 0 bases from J, with 11 bases between. The CDR3 consists of 14 residues. Germline CDR1 reads SGHRS; CDR2 reads YFSETQ. CDR3 DNA sequence: TGCGCCAGCAGCCTGACGGGAAGCTCCTACGAGCAGTACTTC. Its protein is CASSLTGSSYEQYF.

The V gene is TRBV29-1, the J gene TRBJ2-7; the match to TRBD1 covers 8 bases. Trimming took 5 bases from V and 3 from J; bases not matched to a gene: 9. The CDR3 runs to 14 residues. In germline, CDR1 is SQVTM, CDR2 ANQGSEA. CDR3 amino acids: CSVTGQVPLYEQYF. The CDR3 bases are TGCAGCGTTACGGGACAGGTACCCCTCTACGAGCAGTACTTC.

V usage is TRBV18 and J usage is TRBJ2-7; perhaps TRBD1 as D (5 bases). The CDR3 has 15 amino acids. Germline V gene sequence: CDR1 KGHSH, CDR2 LQKENI. Trimming shortened V by 2 bases and J by 5 bases, and 16 bases separated the two germline ends. The CDR3 protein is CASSPGLSGFDEQYF. The CDR3 DNA reads as TGTGCCAGCTCACCAGGATTATCAGGGTTCGACGAGCAGTACTTC.

V and J are TRBV6-4 and TRBJ1-2; D not certain. Per the germline V gene, CDR1 is MRHNA and CDR2 is SNTAGT. CDR3 size: 15 residues. Trimming took off 2 bases at V and 7 bases at J, with 17 bases between the two ends. For the CDR3, the DNA is TGTGCCAGCAGTGACACGGGATTGCTCGCAGGTGGCTACACCTTC. Amino acids: CASSDTGLLAGGYTF.

The V call is TRBV6-1, the J call TRBJ1-2; 9 bases are shared with TRBD1. Germline values: CDR1 MNHNS, CDR2 SASEGT. CDR3 size: 15 residues. V trimming: 4 bases; J trimming: 4 bases; junction bases outside the gene matches: 7. The CDR3 sequence is CASSVEWTGAYGYTF. The CDR3 region has the DNA TGTGCCAGCAGTGTTGAATGGACAGGGGCCTATGGCTACACCTTC.

This sequence joins TRBV9 and TRBJ2-7, with TRBD2 matching over 7 bases. J lost 3 bases, V lost 3 bases, and 9 bases had no gene match. The CDR3 sequence is 15 residues long. Germline assignment: CDR1 SGDLS and CDR2 YYNGEE. The CDR3 DNA sequence: TGTGCCAGCAGCGGCCCGACTAGCTTTGACTACGAGCAGTACTTC. Encoded protein: CASSGPTSFDYEQYF.

The chain carries TRBV11-2 and TRBJ2-2; possible D gene TRBD1, 6 bases. V gave up 1 base and J gave up 4 bases, with 16 bases separating them. The CDR3 loop spans 17 amino acids. Germline V lookup: CDR1 SGHAT, CDR2 FQNNGV. The CDR3 is CASSLVPGAFVTGELFF. The CDR3 nucleotides read TGTGCCAGCAGCTTAGTTCCAGGGGCCTTTGTCACCGGGGAGCTGTTTTTT.

This chain connects TRBV27 to TRBJ1-1, with D possibly TRBD1 on 6 matching bases. The germline CDR1 and CDR2 sequences are MNHEY and SMNVEV (reference sequence). V gave up 0 bases and J gave up 1 base, with 9 bases separating them. The CDR3 is 15 amino acids. The CDR3: CASSLSRTANTEAFF. The DNA of the CDR3 is TGTGCCAGCAGTTTATCAAGGACAGCGAACACTGAAGCTTTCTTT.

The chain combines TRBV6-6 with TRBJ1-4; the D is unclear. Per the germline V gene, CDR1 is MNHNY and CDR2 is SVGAGI (reference sequence). This CDR3 is 16 amino acids long. The V end was cut by 4 bases, the J end by 8 bases, with 20 bases between. CDR3 sequence: CASSWESGSNSEKLFF. The CDR3 nucleotides read TGTGCCAGCAGTTGGGAGTCCGGGTCTAATTCGGAAAAACTGTTTTTT.

The CDR3 sequence is CASSNPGRGVYGYTF. CDR3 DNA sequence: TGTGCCAGCAGTAATCCAGGGCGGGGAGTCTATGGCTACACCTTC. The V call is TRBV6-5, the J call TRBJ1-2; tentatively, D is TRBD1 (5 bases). This CDR3 spans 15 amino acids. Germline loops: CDR1 MNHEY, CDR2 SVGAGI. V dropped 5 bases and J dropped 4 bases, with 17 bases sitting between them.